One sample yielded the 32 T cell receptor beta chains listed below, sequenced in a study of T-cell reconstitution after alpha-beta-depleted transplantation in children. Library preparation (for TCRbeta) was performed with unique molecular identifiers. TCRdb re-called the PCR reads with MiXCR, one entry per CDR3 protein. Here the sample spans 200,000 to 250,000 distinct CDR3 sequences, roughly 9% being singletons. The sample in question was PBMCs from the stem cell graft donor, obtained from the stem cell graft. These receptors were taken from a human donor who donated a stem cell graft to a child with acute lymphoblastic leukemia.

This clonotype was detected many times. This chain uses TRBV11-2 with TRBJ2-3, with D tentatively TRBD2 (7 bases). This CDR3 has 14 residues. Germline CDR1 and CDR2: SGHAT and FQNNGV. Trimming pared 8 bases from V and 0 bases from J, leaving 12 bases between. This chain's CDR3 is CASEGGRSTDTQYF. The DNA of the CDR3 is TGTGCCAGCGAGGGGGGGCGTAGCACAGATACGCAGTATTTT.

This clonotype was detected ten times or more. V gene TRBV11-2 combines with J gene TRBJ1-1, with D unresolved. The V and J ends lost 1 base and 2 bases respectively, with 11 bases between them. Germline V gene sequence: CDR1 SGHAT, CDR2 FQNNGV. This CDR3 is 15 amino acids long. CDR3 sequence: CASSLAGRFNTEAFF. The CDR3 nucleotides read TGTGCCAGCAGCTTAGCCGGCAGGTTCAACACTGAAGCTTTCTTT.

The chain uses TRBV7-9 and TRBJ2-3; 11 bases line up with TRBD1. The CDR3 loop spans 15 amino acids. Germline loops: CDR1 SEHNR, CDR2 FQNEAQ (reference sequence). Trimming at V came to 5 bases and at J to 4 bases, leaving 5 bases not matched to a gene. As DNA, the CDR3 is TGTGCCAGCAGCCCCCGGACAGGGGGCGCAGATACGCAGTATTTT. As protein: CASSPRTGGADTQYF. Full variable domain (missing parts from reference TRBV7-9 and TRBJ2-3): DTGVSQNPRHKITKRGQNVTFRCDPISEHNRLYWYRQTLGQGPEFLTYFQNEAQLEKSRLLSDRFSAERPKGSFSTLEIQRTEQGDSAMYLCASSPRTGGADTQYFGPGTRLTVL.

There are many counts of this clonotype. The V gene is TRBV3-1, the J gene TRBJ2-1; a possible D gene is TRBD2 (6 bases). V was pared by 1 base and J by 9 bases, with 13 bases between. Looked up from germline, CDR1 is LGHDT and CDR2 is YNNKEL (reference sequence). CDR3 size: 14 residues. CDR3 protein: CASSQGGGAPEQFF. The CDR3 DNA sequence: TGTGCCAGCAGCCAAGGGGGCGGGGCCCCTGAGCAGTTCTTC.

The table lists this clonotype with a few counts. This sequence joins TRBV7-2 and TRBJ2-3; possibly TRBD2 for D (5 bases). V dropped 4 bases and J dropped 0 bases, with 11 bases sitting between them. Germline V lookup: CDR1 SGHTA, CDR2 FQGNSA. The CDR3 length is 15 residues. The CDR3 coding sequence is TGTGCCAGCAGCTGGACTGGAGCTAGCACAGATACGCAGTATTTT. Protein sequence: CASSWTGASTDTQYF.

This clonotype was seen at least ten times. V gene TRBV7-2 combines with J gene TRBJ2-1; TRBD2 matches 7 bases. Germline values: CDR1 SGHTA, CDR2 FQGNSA. With V trimmed by 5 bases and J by 4 bases, 5 bases remained unmatched. The CDR3 has 14 amino acids. In DNA form, the CDR3 reads TGTGCCAGCAGCCTGGGGGGGGGATACAATGAGCAGTTCTTC. Its translation: CASSLGGGYNEQFF.

This chain joins TRBV9 and TRBJ1-2, with a tentative D call TRBD1 (5 bases). Germline loops: CDR1 SGDLS, CDR2 YYNGEE. The CDR3 consists of 14 residues. V was trimmed by 1 base and J by 3 bases, leaving 10 bases between them. CDR3 loop: CASSVRLGDYGYTF. CDR3 coding DNA: TGTGCCAGCAGCGTACGGTTAGGGGACTATGGCTACACCTTC.

This clonotype was recorded at least ten times. This sequence joins TRBV27 and TRBJ1-2; D unclear. V was trimmed by 1 base and J by 1 base, leaving 7 bases between them. CDR3 size: 14 residues. From germline, CDR1 is MNHEY and CDR2 SMNVEV (reference sequence). CDR3 in amino acids: CASSLWGGNYGYTF. In DNA form, the CDR3 reads TGTGCCAGCAGTTTATGGGGAGGTAACTATGGCTACACCTTC.

The chain combines TRBV6-5 with TRBJ2-3; 10 positions match TRBD1. There are 16 residues in the CDR3. With V trimmed by 0 bases and J by 6 bases, 6 bases remained unmatched. Germline lookup yields CDR1 MNHEY and CDR2 SVGAGI. CDR3 nucleotides: TGTGCCAGCAGTTACTCGGGGACAGGGGCGGTGGATACGCAGTATTTT. Residues: CASSYSGTGAVDTQYF.

V usage is TRBV29-1 and J usage is TRBJ1-2; perhaps TRBD1 as D (6 bases). Per the germline V gene, CDR1 is SQVTM and CDR2 is ANQGSEA. The V gene lost 7 bases and the J gene lost 3 bases, with 9 bases spanning the gap. CDR3 length: 11 residues. CDR3 protein: CSGSGDYGYTF. The CDR3 nucleotides read TGCAGCGGGTCAGGGGACTATGGCTACACCTTC.

The V call is TRBV29-1, the J call TRBJ2-7; perhaps TRBD1 as D (6 bases). The CDR3 is made up of 13 amino acids. The germline gives CDR1 SQVTM, CDR2 ANQGSEA. V lost 4 bases and J 6 bases, leaving 16 bases between the germline ends. The CDR3 is CSVAQGIKGEQYF. The CDR3 DNA is TGCAGCGTTGCCCAGGGGATTAAAGGCGAGCAGTACTTC.

The sample holds a few counts of this clonotype. The chain combines TRBV12-3 or TRBV12-4 with TRBJ2-7; D not certain. Between the trimmed V and J ends, which lost 2 bases and 5 bases, there was a span of 10 bases. The CDR3 loop spans 13 amino acids. The CDR3, as DNA: TGTGCCAGCAGTTTAAGGCTGGCGCACGAGCAGTACTTC. It translates to CASSLRLAHEQYF.

This clonotype was counted many times. The rearrangement joins TRBV5-1 to TRBJ2-2, with D hard to call. Trimming pared 0 bases from V and 1 base from J, leaving 7 bases between. From germline, CDR1 is SGHRS and CDR2 YFSETQ. There are 15 residues in the CDR3. This CDR3 reads CASSLALGNTGELFF. CDR3 DNA sequence: TGCGCCAGCAGCTTGGCTTTAGGGAACACCGGGGAGCTGTTTTTT.

In this sample, this clonotype turned up a few times. V usage is TRBV12-3 or TRBV12-4 and J usage is TRBJ2-7; 7 positions match TRBD1. Trimming cost V 1 base and J 2 bases; bases outside gene matches: 8. The CDR3 extends over 16 amino acids. The CDR3 nucleotides are TGTGCCAGCAGTTTAGGGACAGGCGGCCGCCCCTACGAGCAGTACTTC. This translates into CASSLGTGGRPYEQYF.

This clonotype was counted between two and nine times. This sequence joins TRBV29-1 and TRBJ2-7, with D perhaps matching TRBD2 (5 bases). CDR1 SQVTM and CDR2 ANQGSEA come from the germline V gene. The CDR3 totals 13 residues. V was trimmed by 3 bases and J by 1 base, leaving 10 bases between them. DNA of the CDR3: TGCAGCGTTGAGGACTGGCTGTCCTACGAGCAGTACTTC. Translating it yields CSVEDWLSYEQYF.

This clonotype came up many times. The chain uses TRBV20-1 and TRBJ2-3; TRBD2 agrees at 8 bases. This CDR3 is built from 15 residues. V lost 5 bases and J lost 4; bases outside the gene matches: 11. The germline V gene encodes CDR1 DFQATT and CDR2 SNEGSKA (reference sequence). CDR3 sequence reads: CSAHPGTSLSDTQYF. CDR3 nucleotide sequence: TGCAGTGCTCACCCCGGGACTAGTCTTTCAGATACGCAGTATTTT.

Comments on this clonotype: One end of the junction fails to match germline, which may point to a read error. The chain is built from TRBV19 and TRBJ1-2; tentative D call: TRBD1 (5 bases). CDR3 size: 11 residues. Germline V gene lookup returns CDR1 LNHDA and CDR2 SQIVND (reference sequence). The CDR3 nucleotides are TGTGCCAGTAGTGCAGGGATGGGGACCGGCTTC. Its protein product is CASSAGMGTGF.

Ten or more counts support this clonotype. The chain's CDR3 is CASSGLSAPYNEQFF. The DNA for the CDR3 is TGTGCCAGCAGCGGGTTAAGCGCACCTTACAATGAGCAGTTCTTC. The chain is built from TRBV9 and TRBJ2-1, with unresolved D. Germline V gene data show CDR1 as SGDLS and CDR2 as YYNGEE. V lost 3 bases to trimming and J lost 4 bases, with 14 bases between them. This CDR3 is 15 amino acids long.

V is TRBV29-1 and J is TRBJ2-5; 11 bases agree with TRBD1. CDR3 length: 14 residues. Germline V gene lookup returns CDR1 SQVTM and CDR2 ANQGSEA. With V trimmed by 7 bases and J by 4 bases, 8 bases remained unmatched. CDR3 amino acids: CSAGTGGGVETQYF. The CDR3 region has the DNA TGCAGCGCCGGGACAGGGGGTGGTGTAGAGACCCAGTACTTC.

This clonotype showed up just a few times. The chain employs TRBV2 and TRBJ2-3, with D unresolved. Germline V CDR1 and CDR2: SNHLY, FYNNEI. CDR3 length equals 13 residues. V gave up 2 bases and J gave up 5 bases, with 8 bases separating them. The CDR3, as DNA: TGTGCCAGCAGTGAAAATTTTGTAGATACGCAGTATTTT. Its protein is CASSENFVDTQYF.

The sample holds many counts of this clonotype. CDR3 sequence: CASSHGELFF. The CDR3 coding sequence is TGTGCCAGCAGCCACGGGGAGCTGTTTTTT. The chain has TRBV12-3 or TRBV12-4 and TRBJ2-2; D is uncertain. The V and J ends lost 6 bases and 7 bases respectively, with 3 bases between them. There are 10 residues in the CDR3.

The table lists this clonotype with many counts. J is TRBJ1-5 and V is TRBV20-1; D is unresolved. V lost 3 bases and J lost 0, with 12 bases in between. CDR3 length: 15 residues. Germline V lookup: CDR1 DFQATT, CDR2 SNEGSKA (reference sequence). This CDR3 is CSASAPTVSNQPQHF. The CDR3 DNA reads as TGCAGTGCTAGCGCCCCGACGGTTAGCAATCAGCCCCAGCATTTT.

This clonotype was seen only a few times. The V call is TRBV5-5, the J call TRBJ2-2; D is ambiguous. The ends were cut back, 1 base at V and 2 bases at J, with 12 bases in the middle. Germline V gene data show CDR1 as SGHKS and CDR2 as YYEKEE (reference sequence). CDR3 length: 16 amino acids. CDR3 residues: CASSLMGNPNTGELFF. The CDR3 region has the DNA TGTGCCAGCAGCTTGATGGGCAACCCTAACACCGGGGAGCTGTTTTTT.

This clonotype was recorded many times. The rearrangement joins TRBV29-1 to TRBJ1-1; tentatively, D is TRBD1 (5 bases). Per the germline V gene, CDR1 is SQVTM and CDR2 is ANQGSEA. CDR3 size: 14 residues. Trimming took 7 bases from V and 4 from J, leaving 19 bases between them. CDR3 region: CSGGETTKGTEAFF. The CDR3 DNA reads TGCAGCGGAGGGGAAACCACGAAGGGCACTGAAGCTTTCTTT.

Regarding this clonotype: An end of the junction does not agree with germline; a read error may underlie this. This rearrangement joins TRBV7-9 to TRBJ1-3; TRBD1 aligns across 7 bases. The CDR3 totals 15 residues. The germline V gene encodes CDR1 SEHNR and CDR2 FQNEAQ (reference sequence). CDR3 sequence reads: CASSLATGLRNTIYF. In DNA, the CDR3 is TGTGCCAGCAGCCTAGCGACAGGGTTGAGAAACACCATATATTTT.

The chain employs TRBV5-1 and TRBJ2-1; D gene unclear. Germline assignment: CDR1 SGHRS and CDR2 YFSETQ. Trimming removed 0 bases at V and 4 bases at J, with 11 bases between. The CDR3 is 15 residues long. The CDR3 is CASSLDFSLYNEQFF. For the CDR3, the DNA is TGCGCCAGCAGCTTGGACTTTTCCCTTTACAATGAGCAGTTCTTC.

The chain carries TRBV6-5 and TRBJ2-2; 8 positions agree with TRBD2. The CDR3 is 17 amino acids. Germline trimming cut 4 bases from V and 0 bases from J; bases unmatched to any gene: 7. Per germline, CDR1 MNHEY and CDR2 SVGAGI. The CDR3, as DNA: TGTGCCAGCAGTTTCCCAAGACTAGCGACGAACACCGGGGAGCTGTTTTTT. It specifies CASSFPRLATNTGELFF.

This clonotype has a count of ten or more. The CDR3 spells CASSLEQGIGGYTF. The CDR3 region has the DNA TGTGCCAGCAGCTTGGAACAGGGTATAGGTGGCTACACCTTC. The genes are TRBV5-4 and TRBJ1-2; the D gene is possibly TRBD1 (6 bases). Germline V gene lookup returns CDR1 SGHNT and CDR2 YYREEE (reference sequence). The V and J ends lost 0 bases and 7 bases respectively, with 13 bases between them. This CDR3 has 14 amino acids. The variable domain in full, completed from reference TRBV5-4 and TRBJ1-2, reads ETGVTQSPTHLIKTRGQQVTLRCSSQSGHNTVSWYQQALGQGPQFIFQYYREEENGRGNFPPRFSGLQFPNYSSELNVNALELDDSALYLCASSLEQGIGGYTFGSGTRLTVV.

The chain employs TRBV20-1 and TRBJ2-1; D gene unclear. V was clipped by 3 bases and J by 2 bases, with 11 bases between them. This CDR3 contains 14 residues. Per the germline V gene, CDR1 is DFQATT and CDR2 is SNEGSKA (reference sequence). The CDR3 is CSASAPSTYNEQFF. The CDR3 DNA is TGCAGTGCTAGTGCCCCATCCACCTACAATGAGCAGTTCTTC.

This chain uses TRBV27 with TRBJ1-1, with 9 bases matching TRBD1. The CDR3 consists of 16 residues. The V segment lost 3 bases and the J segment 5 bases; nucleotides outside the gene matches: 10. CDR1 MNHEY and CDR2 SMNVEV come from the germline V gene (reference sequence). DNA of the CDR3: TGTGCCAGCAGTTTTTACTCAGTGGGGACAGGGACTGAAGCTTTCTTT. Residues: CASSFYSVGTGTEAFF.

This clonotype was counted only a few times. The chain carries TRBV10-2 and TRBJ2-7, with 11 bases matching TRBD2. J was trimmed by 4 bases and V by 6 bases; bases with no gene match: 11. The CDR3 is 16 amino acids. In germline, CDR1 is WSHSY, CDR2 SAAADI. The CDR3 here is CASRGTLAGGLYEQYF. DNA of the CDR3: TGCGCCAGCAGGGGGACTCTAGCGGGGGGCCTGTACGAGCAGTACTTC.

The chain couples TRBV11-2 to TRBJ1-5, with no clear D. Germline CDR1 SGHAT, CDR2 FQNNGV. V was pared by 1 base and J by 0 bases, with 16 bases between. CDR3 length: 18 amino acids. The CDR3: CASSLVPRVAGSNQPQHF. The DNA for the CDR3 is TGTGCCAGCAGCTTAGTCCCGCGGGTGGCCGGTAGCAATCAGCCCCAGCATTTT.